This record concerns one T cell receptor beta chain sequence. Its antigen is undetermined. The data stem from a study of beta chain features in type 1 diabetes. Study summary: In age, gender and cell yields, patients were similar to healthy donors.

Sequenced material consisted of expressed TCRB transcripts (all of the isolated RNA was reverse transcribed). TCRdb's copy holds only in-frame clones and misses some; the assay was immunoSEQ multiplex PCR. The top ten clones hold 0.02% to 0.025% of a sample with over 700,000 clones, 17% of them seen once. Points from the study as a whole: A potential PCR bias toward shorter templates would be equal in patient and control samples. Naive, central memory and Treg TCRB repertoires seemed to resemble each other more closely in patients than they did in healthy donors. Across all four CD4+ subsets, people with type 1 diabetes showed modestly shorter TCRB CDR3s.

The CDR3 extends over 17 amino acids. The germline V and J ends were trimmed by 6 bases and 4 bases, with 21 bases remaining between them. Germline CDR1 and CDR2: MDHEN and SYDVKM. The sequencing input was naive CD4+ T cells from blood. This TCR was sampled from a woman between 18 and 29 years old in good health. The rearrangement links TRBV28 to TRBJ2-2; tentatively, D is TRBD1 or TRBD2 (5 bases each). The CDR3 DNA is TGTGCCAGCAGCCCCCCAGTCGGGACCCCGGGCACCGGGGAGCTGTTTTTT. The encoded protein is CASSPPVGTPGTGELFF.